A single sample gave rise to the 8 T cell receptor beta chains below, sequenced in a study of blood T cell repertoires in COVID-19. Measured with immunoSEQ multiplex PCR; TCRdb has only the in-frame clones, and not every one. The table lists some 450,000 clones, approximately 88% of them singletons. The sequencing input was peripheral blood. The receptors come from a woman in her forties or fifties with COVID-19, enrolled during active disease.

The V call is TRBV6-5, the J call TRBJ2-1; 13 bases align to TRBD2. V trimming: 5 bases; J trimming: 9 bases; junction bases outside the gene matches: 7. CDR3 size: 15 residues. Germline values: CDR1 MNHEY, CDR2 SVGAGI. The CDR3 nucleotides are TGTGCCAGCAGTAAATCACTAGCGGGGGGGCCTGAGCAGTTCTTC. Translated, it gives CASSKSLAGGPEQFF.

The chain joins TRBV19 to TRBJ1-5; weak D call: TRBD1 (6 bases). Per the germline V gene, CDR1 is LNHDA and CDR2 is SQIVND (reference sequence). There are 14 residues in the CDR3. The V and J ends lost 5 bases and 0 bases respectively, with 8 bases between them. The CDR3 sequence: CASSGGGSNQPQHF. The CDR3 DNA reads TGTGCCAGTAGTGGGGGCGGTAGCAATCAGCCCCAGCATTTT. The whole variable domain, remainder taken from reference TRBV19 and TRBJ1-5, is DGGITQSPKYLFRKEGQNVTLSCEQNLNHDAMYWYRQDPGQGLRLIYYSQIVNDFQKGDIAEGYSVSREKKESFPLTVTSAQKNPTAFYLCASSGGGSNQPQHFGDGTRLSIL.

CDR3 DNA sequence: TGTGCCAGCAGTTCCAGACTAGGCAATGAGCAGTTCTTC. Translated: CASSSRLGNEQFF. The rearrangement uses TRBV12-3 or TRBV12-4 and TRBJ2-1; D is perhaps TRBD2 (6 bases). Trimming left V 4 bases short and J 6 bases short, with 10 bases between. This CDR3 spans 13 amino acids.

The rearrangement joins TRBV7-2 to TRBJ2-3; D is perhaps TRBD2 (5 bases). V was shortened by 5 bases and J by 5 bases, with 23 bases between the two germline ends. Germline CDR1 is SGHTA and CDR2 is FQGNSA. The CDR3 contains 17 residues. CDR3 sequence: CASSPTPTTPGIDTQYF. CDR3 sequence (DNA): TGTGCCAGCAGCCCAACCCCTACGACTCCCGGGATAGATACGCAGTATTTT.

The chain is built from TRBV28 and TRBJ1-2; TRBD1 is a possible D gene (5 bases). The CDR3 covers 13 residues. V gave up 8 bases and J gave up 8 bases, with 18 bases separating them. CDR1 is MDHEN, CDR2 SYDVKM, per germline. CDR3 protein: CASSTRGVGGYTF. The CDR3, as DNA: TGTGCCAGCTCAACTCGGGGGGTTGGAGGCTACACCTTC.

This clone is a singleton in its sample. The V call is TRBV5-5, the J call TRBJ2-6, with TRBD1 identical over 9 bases. The ends lost 4 bases at V and 0 bases at J; junction bases unmatched: 11. The CDR3 has 19 residues. Germline V gives CDR1 SGHKS, CDR2 YYEKEE (reference sequence). The CDR3 protein is CASSQPGQGSFSGANVLTF. The CDR3 DNA sequence: TGTGCCAGCAGCCAACCCGGACAGGGGTCTTTCTCTGGGGCCAACGTCCTGACTTTC. The full variable domain, in which reference TRBV5-5 and TRBJ2-6 provide the parts outside the CDR3, is DAGVTQSPTHLIKTRGQQVTLRCSPISGHKSVSWYQQVLGQGPQFIFQYYEKEERGRGNFPDRFSARQFPNYSSELNVNALLLGDSALYLCASSQPGQGSFSGANVLTFGAGSRLTVL.

This clone has a single count. The chain carries TRBV19 and TRBJ2-1, with D possibly matching TRBD2 (6 bases). The CDR3 has 15 residues. The germline V and J ends were trimmed by 7 bases and 4 bases, with 17 bases remaining between them. CDR1 and CDR2 (germline): LNHDA, SQIVND (reference sequence). The CDR3 DNA reads TGTGCCAGTACTAGCCCGGGGGAACCTTACAATGAGCAGTTCTTC. Translation gives CASTSPGEPYNEQFF.

V and J are TRBV11-2 and TRBJ2-2; D unclear. Germline CDR1 reads SGHAT; CDR2 reads FQNNGV. Trimming took off 0 bases at V and 5 bases at J, with 4 bases between the two ends. The CDR3 covers 13 residues. The DNA of the CDR3 is TGTGCCAGCAGCTTAGAGAGGACCGGGGAGCTGTTTTTT. It specifies CASSLERTGELFF.